Below, 16 T cell receptor beta chains from the same sample are listed, as sequenced in a study of tumor and adjacent non-tumor tissue in lung cancer. No cell sorting was done before RNA was extracted from the tissue. Distant lung tissue was collected more than 3 cm away from the tumor edge. TCRbeta libraries were built with three rounds of nested PCR, modified from ARM-PCR. TCRdb itself ran the multiplex PCR reads through MiXCR, one entry per CDR3 protein. The table records roughly 49,000 distinct CDR3 sequences, 74% of them present only once. Sequenced material: distant non-tumor lung tissue. Source of these receptors: an older woman with non-small cell lung cancer.

In regard to this clonotype: One end of the junction is discordant with germline, which a read error may explain. Here the CDR3 DNA reads TGTGCCAGCAGTAACACACGCTCCGGAAGTATCTCCTATAATGAGAAGTTCTTC. As protein: CASSNTRSGSISYNEKFF. The rearrangement uses TRBV6-5 and TRBJ2-1; D unresolved. This CDR3 has 18 residues. The germline V gene has CDR1 MNHEY and CDR2 SVGAGI.

This clonotype was counted a single time. The V and J genes are TRBV28 and TRBJ2-6; D is unresolved. Trimming cost V 7 bases and J 3 bases, with 10 bases left between them. There are 14 residues in the CDR3. CDR1 and CDR2 from the germline V gene are MDHEN and SYDVKM. CDR3 DNA sequence: TGTGCCAGCAATTCTGGAATTGGGGCCAACGTCCTGACTTTC. Its protein product is CASNSGIGANVLTF. Supplemented by reference TRBV28 and TRBJ2-6, the full variable domain reads DVKVTQSSRYLVKRTGEKVFLECVQDMDHENMFWYRQDPGLGLRLIYFSYDVKMKEKGDIPEGYSVSREKKERFSLILESASTNQTSMYLCASNSGIGANVLTFGAGSRLTVL.

On this clonotype itself: A much larger clone sits a single nucleotide away, making a read error possible. Likely a read error: the CDR3 ends without its conserved phenylalanine or tryptophan. The chain joins TRBV28 to TRBJ2-1; D perhaps matches TRBD2 (6 bases). This CDR3 has 15 amino acids. The ends were cut back, 3 bases at V and 5 bases at J, with 14 bases in the middle. Germline V gene data show CDR1 as MDHEN and CDR2 as SYDVKM. The CDR3 here is CASSFFGLANNEQFL. In DNA form, the CDR3 reads TGTGCCAGCAGTTTTTTTGGCCTAGCGAACAATGAGCAGTTCCTC.

Regarding this clonotype: The conserved phenylalanine or tryptophan is not found at the CDR3 terminus, so this likely reflects a read error. This chain joins TRBV6-2 or TRBV6-3 and TRBJ2-1; D is unresolved. CDR3 size: 14 residues. Trimming left V 10 bases short and J 0 bases short, with 13 bases between. Germline-derived CDR1 and CDR2 are MNHEY and SVGEGT. The DNA for the CDR3 is TGTGCCAACAGCCGCCAAAGCTCCTACAATGAGCAGTTCTTA. Amino acids: CANSRQSSYNEQFL.

A word on this clonotype: A much more abundant neighbour one base away suggests this may be a read error. CDR3 bases: TGCGCCAGCAGCTCGGAACTAGTGGGAGTTGGAGCAGATACGCAGTATTTT. As protein: CASSSELVGVGADTQYF. This chain connects TRBV5-1 to TRBJ2-3; possibly TRBD2 for D (5 bases). The germline V gene encodes CDR1 SGHRS and CDR2 YFSETQ. Trimming pared 3 bases from V and 4 bases from J, leaving 21 bases between. The CDR3 runs 17 residues.

As for this clonotype: The CDR3 carries no conserved terminal phenylalanine or tryptophan, so it likely arises from a read error. The rearrangement uses TRBV11-3 and TRBJ2-3; TRBD2 matches 8 bases. V was clipped by 6 bases and J by 2 bases; unmatched bases: 10. The CDR3 has 16 amino acids. Germline CDR1 SGHNT, CDR2 YENEEA. CDR3 coding DNA: TGTGCCAGCAGACCGGGAACTAGCGGAAACACAGATACGCAGTATTAT. Its translation: CASRPGTSGNTDTQYY.

Worth noting for this clonotype: A much larger clone is a single base away; this may be a read error. The CDR3 DNA sequence: TGTGCCAGCAGTTCATCTAGCGGGAGGGCCAGCTCCTACAATGAGCTGTTCTTC. It yields the protein CASSSSSGRASSYNELFF. The chain uses TRBV28 and TRBJ2-1; 12 bases line up with TRBD2. The CDR3 length is 18 residues. Germline-derived CDR1 and CDR2 are MDHEN and SYDVKM.

This clonotype is judged medium-sized (0.01 to 0.1%). The V and J genes are TRBV11-2 and TRBJ2-2; D is possibly TRBD2 (6 bases). In germline, CDR1 is SGHAT, CDR2 FQNNGV. Between the trimmed V and J ends, which lost 5 bases and 6 bases, there was a span of 10 bases. There are 13 residues in the CDR3. The CDR3 loop reads CASSPRRAGELFF. In nucleotides, the CDR3 is TGTGCCAGCAGCCCTCGGAGGGCCGGGGAGCTGTTTTTT. The whole variable domain, filled in from reference TRBV11-2 and TRBJ2-2, reads EAGVAQSPRYKIIEKRQSVAFWCNPISGHATLYWYQQILGQGPKLLIQFQNNGVVDDSQLPKDRFSAERLKGVDSTLKIQPAKLEDSAVYLCASSPRRAGELFFGEGSRLTVL.

Note on this clonotype: It may be a read error: a sequence one base away is much more abundant. In nucleotides, the CDR3 is TGTGGCAGCAGCAGTACTAGCGCGGACCGTGGCTATGAGCAGTTCTTC. Protein: CGSSSTSADRGYEQFF. The rearrangement joins TRBV28 to TRBJ2-1; 7 bases agree with TRBD2. Germline V gene lookup returns CDR1 MDHEN and CDR2 SYDVKM. The CDR3 runs to 16 residues. Together with reference TRBV28 and TRBJ2-1, the CDR3 gives the full variable domain: DVKVTQSSRYLVKRTGEKVFLECVQDMDHENMFWYRQDPGLGLRLIYFSYDVKMKEKGDIPEGYSVSREKKERFSLILESASTNQTSMYLCGSSSTSADRGYEQFFGPGTRLTVL.

The sample holds many counts of this clonotype. The chain joins TRBV28 to TRBJ1-3; D is unresolved. From germline, CDR1 is MDHEN and CDR2 SYDVKM. V lost 10 bases to trimming and J lost 4 bases, with 17 bases between them. This CDR3 is built from 14 residues. CDR3 sequence: CATRTSEGGNTIYF. CDR3 DNA: TGTGCCACACGGACCTCTGAGGGCGGAAACACCATATATTTT.

This clonotype appeared a single time. The gene calls are TRBV6-2 or TRBV6-3 and TRBJ2-4; maybe TRBD1 (6 bases). Germline V gene lookup returns CDR1 MNHEY and CDR2 SVGEGT. This CDR3 has 16 residues. V was trimmed by 5 bases and J by 0 bases, leaving 14 bases between them. The CDR3 loop reads CASSIDRLRAKNIQYF. In DNA form, the CDR3 reads TGTGCCAGCAGTATTGACAGGTTAAGAGCCAAAAACATTCAGTACTTC.

In its sample, this clonotype is medium-sized. The V call is TRBV5-5, the J call TRBJ2-3; D gene unclear. Germline CDR1 SGHKS, CDR2 YYEKEE (reference sequence). The CDR3 contains 14 residues. V shed 2 bases and J shed 2 bases, with 9 bases lying between them. The CDR3 protein is CASSFLENTDTQYF. The CDR3 DNA is TGTGCCAGCAGCTTTTTAGAGAACACAGATACGCAGTATTTT.

To note about this clonotype: This may stem from a read error, because a much larger clone lies one nucleotide away. This chain connects TRBV19 to TRBJ2-1; D might be TRBD2 (5 bases). Germline CDR1 and CDR2: LNHDA and SQIVND (reference sequence). The CDR3 is made up of 14 amino acids. CDR3 in DNA: TGTGCCAGTAAGGCAGCAGCGGATTACACTGAGCAGTTCTTC. Residues: CASKAAADYTEQFF.

This chain uses TRBV6-2 or TRBV6-3 with TRBJ1-6; 9 bases match TRBD1. The CDR3 runs to 17 residues. V dropped 2 bases and J dropped 5; count of bases not matched to a gene: 7. Germline lookup yields CDR1 MNHEY and CDR2 SVGEGT. CDR3 sequence: CASSYQGTGLNNSPLHF. Written as DNA, the CDR3 is TGTGCCAGCAGTTACCAGGGGACAGGGCTAAATAATTCACCCCTCCACTTT.

The chain carries TRBV29-1 and TRBJ2-5; D might be TRBD1 or TRBD2, each matching 5 bases. The CDR3 runs to 13 residues. CDR1 is SQVTM and CDR2 is ANQGSEA in the germline V gene. V lost 6 bases to trimming and J lost 4 bases, with 15 bases between them. CDR3 DNA: TGCAGCGTCCTGAGGGGAGTCGTAGAGACCCAGTACTTC. This codes for CSVLRGVVETQYF.

About this clonotype itself: The junction and the germline gene differ at one end; a read error may be behind it. This chain connects TRBV6-5 to TRBJ2-5, with D tentatively TRBD1 (6 bases). There are 14 residues in the CDR3. The germline V gene encodes CDR1 MNHEY and CDR2 SVGAGI. The CDR3 here is CARSRIGGQKTQYF. The CDR3 DNA is TGTGCCAGGAGTCGGATAGGGGGTCAAAAGACGCAGTACTTC.